The entry below describes one T cell receptor beta chain. Its antigen is as yet unknown. This sample was included in a study of CD8 T cells in ankylosing spondylitis. Points from the study as a whole: Apparently characteristic of ankylosing spondylitis blood was a TCR beta motif (eight highly homologous variants).

The CDR3 contains 14 residues. Germline V gene sequence: CDR1 ENHRY, CDR2 SYGVKD. Trimming removed 10 bases at V and 7 bases at J, with 17 bases between. Quantitative 5'-RACE with molecular barcodes produced the TCR beta libraries. TCRdb used MiXCR to reprocess the 5' RACE reads, holding one entry per CDR3 protein. This table has some 400,000 distinct CDR3 sequences, 20% to 25% appearing once. The gene calls are TRBV10-3 and TRBJ1-6; the D gene is possibly TRBD1 (6 bases). The receptor's source is a male donor with ankylosing spondylitis. The sequencing input was blood, either unsorted or a sorted T cell fraction (not recorded which). This chain's CDR3 is CATTRGQRNSPLHF. In DNA form, the CDR3 reads TGTGCCACCACCCGGGGGCAAAGAAATTCACCCCTCCACTTT.